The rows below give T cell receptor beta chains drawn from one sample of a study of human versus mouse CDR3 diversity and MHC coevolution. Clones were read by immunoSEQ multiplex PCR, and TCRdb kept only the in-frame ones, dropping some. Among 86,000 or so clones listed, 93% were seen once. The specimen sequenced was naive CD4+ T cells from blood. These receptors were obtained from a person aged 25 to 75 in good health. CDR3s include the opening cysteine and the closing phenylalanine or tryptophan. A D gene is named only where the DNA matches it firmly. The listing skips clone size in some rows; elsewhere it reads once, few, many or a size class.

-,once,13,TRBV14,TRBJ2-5,TGTGCCAGCAGTCCCCGGGTAGCTGAGACCCAGTACTTC,CASSPRVAETQYF
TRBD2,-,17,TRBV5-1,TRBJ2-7,TGCGCCAGCAGCTTGGCCAACTTAGCGGGAGGGCACTACGAGCAGTACTTC,CASSLANLAGGHYEQYF
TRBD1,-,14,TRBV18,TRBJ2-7,TGTGCCAGCTCATTTGGACAGGGCTCCTACGAGCAGTACTTC,CASSFGQGSYEQYF
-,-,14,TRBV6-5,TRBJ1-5,TGTGCCAGCAGTTACACGGGGGTCTTAGGGCCCCAGCATTTT,CASSYTGVLGPQHF
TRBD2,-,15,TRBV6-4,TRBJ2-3,TGTGCCAGCAGTAAGGGACTAGGGCCTGCAGATACGCAGTATTTT,CASSKGLGPADTQYF
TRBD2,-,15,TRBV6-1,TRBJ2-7,TGTGCCAGCAGGGAGGAGCGGGGCGGACCCTACGAGCAGTACTTC,CASREERGGPYEQYF
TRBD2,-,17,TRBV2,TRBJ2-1,TGTGCCAGCAGTGTTGGGCTAGCGGGGGGTTTTTACAATGAGCAGTTCTTC,CASSVGLAGGFYNEQFF
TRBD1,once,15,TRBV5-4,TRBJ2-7,TGTGCCAGCAGACCGGACAGGGTCGCGGCCTACGAGCAGTACTTC,CASRPDRVAAYEQYF
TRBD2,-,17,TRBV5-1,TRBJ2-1,TGCGCCAGCAGCTTCTCCCCAACTAGCGGGACCGGGGATGAGCAGTTCTTC,CASSFSPTSGTGDEQFF
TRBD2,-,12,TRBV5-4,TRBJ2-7,TGTGCCAGCAGCTTGGAGGTGGGGGGGTGGTACTTC,CASSLEVGGWYF